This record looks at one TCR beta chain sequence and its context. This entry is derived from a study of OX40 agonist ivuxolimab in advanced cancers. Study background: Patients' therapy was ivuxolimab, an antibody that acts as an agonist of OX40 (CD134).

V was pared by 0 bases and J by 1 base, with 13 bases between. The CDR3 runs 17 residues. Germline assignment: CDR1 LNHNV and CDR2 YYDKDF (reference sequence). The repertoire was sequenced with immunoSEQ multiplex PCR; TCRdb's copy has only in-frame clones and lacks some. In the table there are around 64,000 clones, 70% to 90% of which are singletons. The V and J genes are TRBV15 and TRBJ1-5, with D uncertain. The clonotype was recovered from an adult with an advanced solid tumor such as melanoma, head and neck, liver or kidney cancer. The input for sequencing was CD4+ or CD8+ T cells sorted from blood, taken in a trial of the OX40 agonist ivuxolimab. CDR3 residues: CATSRDRLTGSNQPQHF. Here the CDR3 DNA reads TGTGCCACCAGCAGAGATCGGCTGACTGGGAGCAATCAGCCCCAGCATTTT.